The source of this TCR beta chain is a study of T cells in localized non-small cell lung cancer. Some clones are missing from TCRdb's copy, which holds only in-frame ones; the method was immunoSEQ multiplex PCR. The sample has around 2,600 clones; roughly a third are singletons. Whole-study results and caveats: Adjacent uninvolved lung tissue had the highest T cell clonality, exceeding tumor.

On this clone: The antigen remains undetermined.

The CDR3 is 15 amino acids. The V end lost 4 bases, the J end lost 0 bases, and 12 bases lay between the germline ends. Germline-derived CDR1 and CDR2 are KGHSH and LQKENI. The receptor comes from a man between 40 and 70 years old with stage I lung adenocarcinoma. Material: lung tumor tissue, obtained before any cancer treatment. The chain has TRBV18 and TRBJ1-2, with D possibly TRBD1 on 5 matching bases. CDR3: CASSLRDPSNYGYTF. CDR3 DNA sequence: TGTGCCAGCTCACTCCGGGACCCCTCTAACTATGGCTACACCTTC.